Here is one T cell receptor (beta chain) with its context. This specimen comes from a study of blood T cell repertoires in COVID-19. The table came from immunoSEQ multiplex PCR; TCRdb's copy has only in-frame clones and leaves some out. Among about 240,000 clones listed, 83% were seen once. This CDR3 contains 14 residues. CDR1 and CDR2 from the germline V gene are WSHSY and SAAADI. V lost 2 bases and J lost 4, with 10 bases in between. Exposed volunteers were people who met a COVID-19 case within 2 weeks before study entry. This clonotype was sampled from a woman in her thirties or forties who had been exposed to COVID-19. The chain recombines TRBV10-2 with TRBJ2-3; D call uncertain. The sequenced sample was PBMCs or T cells enriched from blood (not recorded which). CDR3 bases: TGCGCCAGCAGTGAGGGTCGAGTGGCAGATACGCAGTATTTT. Its translation: CASSEGRVADTQYF.